Below, 11 T cell receptor beta chains from the same sample are listed, as sequenced in a study of blood T cell repertoires in COVID-19. Clones were sequenced by immunoSEQ multiplex PCR, and TCRdb holds only the in-frame ones, with some missing. The table includes around 300,000 clones, 80% to 90% detected once. Sequences were obtained from peripheral blood. The receptors originated from a woman in her seventies with acute or convalescent COVID-19.

This rearrangement joins TRBV27 to TRBJ1-1; a possible D gene is TRBD1 (6 bases). V lost 1 base and J lost 1, with 16 bases in between. The CDR3 is 17 residues long. CDR1 is MNHEY, CDR2 SMNVEV, per germline (reference sequence). CDR3 sequence reads: CASSLLRGGVRNTEAFF. The CDR3 DNA sequence: TGTGCCAGCAGTTTATTACGAGGGGGAGTAAGGAACACTGAAGCTTTCTTT.

V gene TRBV5-1 combines with J gene TRBJ2-3; 11 bases are shared with TRBD2. V lost 2 bases, J lost 3 bases, and 2 bases stayed unmatched. Per germline, CDR1 SGHRS and CDR2 YFSETQ. There are 15 residues in the CDR3. The CDR3 sequence: CASSFSGGETDTQYF. In DNA, the CDR3 is TGCGCCAGCAGCTTTAGCGGGGGGGAAACAGATACGCAGTATTTT. Looking up the rest from reference TRBV5-1 and TRBJ2-3 gives the full variable domain: KAGVTQTPRYLIKTRGQQVTLSCSPISGHRSVSWYQQTPGQGLQFLFEYFSETQRNKGNFPGRFSGRQFSNSRSEMNVSTLELGDSALYLCASSFSGGETDTQYFGPGTRLTVL.

The chain recombines TRBV11-2 with TRBJ1-3, with D perhaps matching TRBD1 (5 bases). Per the germline V gene, CDR1 is SGHAT and CDR2 is FQNNGV. The CDR3 extends over 16 amino acids. V was clipped by 4 bases and J by 3 bases, with 16 bases between them. The CDR3 nucleotides are TGTGCCAGCAGCTCAGTGGCAGGGAGGATTGGAAACACCATATATTTT. Translating it yields CASSSVAGRIGNTIYF.

The chain has TRBV6-6 and TRBJ2-7; D not resolved. The CDR3 runs 14 residues. Germline V lookup: CDR1 MNHNY, CDR2 SVGAGI (reference sequence). V lost 2 bases and J 7 bases, leaving 15 bases between the germline ends. The CDR3 is CASSYAYPTREQYF. The CDR3 DNA follows: TGTGCCAGCAGTTACGCCTACCCTACGCGAGAGCAGTACTTC.

The table lists this clone with a count of one. CDR3 coding DNA: TGTGCCAGCAGTTACCGCACGGAGGCGGCTGGAAACACCATATATTTT. Translating gives CASSYRTEAAGNTIYF. This sequence joins TRBV6-6 and TRBJ1-3, with unresolved D. This CDR3 contains 16 residues. CDR1 is MNHNY and CDR2 is SVGAGI in the germline V gene (reference sequence). V lost 2 bases and J 2 bases, leaving 13 bases between the germline ends.

Points on this clone: Additional DNA sequences in this sample encode the identical CDR3. V and J are TRBV11-2 and TRBJ2-1, with D hard to call. V dropped 5 bases and J dropped 4 bases, with 6 bases sitting between them. This CDR3 is 12 amino acids long. From germline, CDR1 is SGHAT and CDR2 FQNNGV. The CDR3 loop is CASSPSYNEQFF. The CDR3 DNA reads as TGTGCCAGCAGCCCCAGTTACAATGAGCAGTTCTTC.

The chain employs TRBV5-1 and TRBJ1-5; D is unresolved. Germline V lookup: CDR1 SGHRS, CDR2 YFSETQ. V was cut by 0 bases and J by 5 bases, with 12 bases left in between. The CDR3 spans 15 residues. CDR3 DNA sequence: TGCGCCAGCAGCTTGGCCGGTCGGGTAGATCAGCCCCAGCATTTT. This codes for CASSLAGRVDQPQHF. The variable domain in full, with the rest retrieved from reference TRBV5-1 and TRBJ1-5, is KAGVTQTPRYLIKTRGQQVTLSCSPISGHRSVSWYQQTPGQGLQFLFEYFSETQRNKGNFPGRFSGRQFSNSRSEMNVSTLELGDSALYLCASSLAGRVDQPQHFGDGTRLSIL.

The chain carries TRBV7-3 and TRBJ2-7; 7 bases align to TRBD1. V lost 1 base and J lost 2; bases outside the gene matches: 5. Germline V gives CDR1 SGHTA, CDR2 FQGTGA. The CDR3 spans 15 residues. In DNA, the CDR3 is TGTGCCAGCAGCTTAATGGGCCAGGGGGCCTACGAGCAGTACTTC. It specifies CASSLMGQGAYEQYF.

This clone came up a few times. Other nucleotide sequences from this sample produce the same CDR3. CDR3 amino acids: CASSHRGNQPQHF. The CDR3 DNA reads TGTGCCAGCAGTCACAGGGGTAATCAGCCCCAGCATTTT. The rearrangement uses TRBV3-1 (or the pseudogene TRBV3-2) and TRBJ1-5, with 7 bases identical to TRBD1. Germline CDR1 LGHDT, CDR2 YNNKEL (reference sequence). The CDR3 has 13 amino acids. V was pared by 6 bases and J by 4 bases, with 3 bases of the junction left unmatched.

The V and J genes are TRBV28 and TRBJ1-3; D possibly corresponds to TRBD1 (5 bases). V was pared by 3 bases and J by 2 bases, with 11 bases between. Per germline, CDR1 MDHEN and CDR2 SYDVKM. The CDR3 runs 15 residues. CDR3 loop: CASSFSPTAGNTIYF. As DNA, the CDR3 is TGTGCCAGCAGTTTTAGCCCGACAGCTGGAAACACCATATATTTT.

The chain uses TRBV2 and TRBJ2-3, with 7 positions matching TRBD1. This CDR3 is 17 amino acids long. The germline gives CDR1 SNHLY, CDR2 FYNNEI. V was pared by 3 bases and J by 5 bases, with 14 bases of the junction left unmatched. The CDR3 DNA reads as TGTGCCAGCAGTGACCAGAGGACAGGAGGTCGAGGAGATACGCAGTATTTT. Translation: CASSDQRTGGRGDTQYF. Together with reference TRBV2 and TRBJ2-3, the CDR3 gives the full variable domain: EPEVTQTPSHQVTQMGQEVILRCVPISNHLYFYWYRQILGQKVEFLVSFYNNEISEKSEIFDDQFSVERPDGSNFTLKIRSTKLEDSAMYFCASSDQRTGGRGDTQYFGPGTRLTVL.